Only a few counts were recorded for the clone carrying this T cell receptor beta chain. The sample originates from a study of blood T cell repertoires in COVID-19. Across the study: The analysed material was cDNA or gDNA that came from T cells, B-cell-depleted T cells, or PBMCs.

V was trimmed by 5 bases and J by 1 base, leaving 9 bases between them. This CDR3 has 14 residues. Germline CDR1 MDHEN, CDR2 SYDVKM. Source study methods: Estimation of nucleated cell counts relied on the amplification of reference gene primers. Profiling relied on immunoSEQ multiplex PCR, and the TCRdb table lists in-frame clones only, not all of them. V, J and clone size are taken as reported in that table, and D and trimming were inferred from the DNA itself. The repertoire consists of around 65,000 clones, with about three quarters occurring once and the leading ten covering less than 20%. The sample consisted of peripheral blood. The receptor was derived from an elderly man with acute or convalescent COVID-19. This chain joins TRBV28 and TRBJ1-5; unclear D gene. The chain's CDR3 is CASSPGGSNQPQHF. In DNA form, the CDR3 reads TGTGCCAGCAGTCCTGGAGGGAGCAATCAGCCCCAGCATTTT.